This TCR beta chain came from a study of blood T cell repertoires in COVID-19. This table comes from immunoSEQ multiplex PCR, and its TCRdb copy is limited to in-frame clones, with some not included. Altogether 180,000 or so clones are present, more than 75% being singletons, with the ten largest covering roughly 8.1%. CDR3 length: 13 residues. The germline V and J ends were trimmed by 6 bases and 0 bases, with 8 bases remaining between them. This TCR came from a woman in her 70s with acute or convalescent COVID-19. The J gene is TRBJ1-2, the V gene TRBV12-3 or TRBV12-4; a possible D gene is TRBD1 (6 bases). Sample: peripheral blood. CDR3 sequence reads: CASRDSSNYGYTF. The DNA of the CDR3 is TGTGCCAGCAGGGACAGTTCTAACTATGGCTACACCTTC.